These T cell receptor beta chains were read from a single sample in a study of blood T cell repertoires in COVID-19. Assay used: immunoSEQ multiplex PCR; TCRdb lists only in-frame clones, some missing. This repertoire shows about 200,000 clones, about 95% found once; its top ten account for 0.76%. The sample comprised peripheral blood. The receptors shown here come from a man aged 25 to 40 with COVID-19, enrolled during active disease. The CDR3 runs from the conserved cysteine through the conserved F or W. The order of the fields is CDR3 protein, CDR3 DNA, V gene, clone size, D gene, J gene. A D gene is named only where the DNA matches it firmly. Expanded clones are given a class, and other clones once, few, many or no size at all.

CASSPRTPPYEQYF,TGTGCCAGCAGCCCTAGGACTCCTCCCTACGAGCAGTACTTC,TRBV5-4,-,-,TRBJ2-7
CASSGQGLYEQYF,TGTGCCAGCAGCGGACAGGGGCTCTACGAGCAGTACTTC,TRBV3-1/TRBV3-2,-,TRBD1,TRBJ2-7
CASNAGTEAFF,TGTGCCAGTAACGCCGGTACTGAAGCTTTCTTT,TRBV19,-,-,TRBJ1-1
CASSQRWGTGEDTGELFF,TGTGCCAGCAGCCAACGATGGGGGACAGGGGAGGACACCGGGGAGCTGTTTTTT,TRBV3-1/TRBV3-2,-,TRBD1,TRBJ2-2
CASSPQDSVGDTIYF,TGTGCCAGCTCACCTCAGGACTCGGTGGGAGACACCATATATTTT,TRBV18,-,-,TRBJ1-3
CASSHRDRGDNEQFF,TGCGCCAGCAGCCATCGGGACAGGGGGGACAATGAGCAGTTCTTC,TRBV4-1,-,TRBD1,TRBJ2-1
CASSQVGGSGNTIYF,TGTGCCAGCAGCCAAGTGGGGGGTTCAGGAAACACCATATATTTT,TRBV3-1/TRBV3-2,-,-,TRBJ1-3
CASSHPTEPLSTDTQYF,TGCGCCAGCAGCCACCCGACTGAACCCCTTAGCACAGATACGCAGTATTTT,TRBV5-1,-,-,TRBJ2-3
CASSAGREGYTF,TGTGCCAGCAGCGCAGGGAGGGAGGGCTACACCTTC,TRBV9,-,-,TRBJ1-2
CASRDSEAFF,TGTGCCAGCAGGGACAGCGAAGCTTTCTTT,TRBV6-5,-,-,TRBJ1-1
CASSPSPLAKNIQYF,TGCGCCAGCAGCCCCTCCCCTCTAGCCAAAAACATTCAGTACTTC,TRBV5-1,-,-,TRBJ2-4
CASSLGPRGGKETQYF,TGTGCCAGCAGCTTAGGGCCCCGGGGGGGCAAAGAGACCCAGTACTTC,TRBV11-2,-,TRBD2,TRBJ2-5
CSVRTGIDSNQPQHF,TGCAGCGTCCGGACAGGTATCGATAGCAATCAGCCCCAGCATTTT,TRBV29-1,-,TRBD1,TRBJ1-5
CASSGRGTNTGELFF,TGTGCCAGCAGTGGACGGGGGACGAACACCGGGGAGCTGTTTTTT,TRBV2,-,-,TRBJ2-2
CASSPRQGEAFF,TGTGCCAGCAGCCCGCGACAGGGTGAAGCTTTCTTT,TRBV5-6,-,TRBD1,TRBJ1-1
CASRSGTGGPNRDEQYF,TGTGCCAGCAGATCCGGGACAGGGGGTCCCAATAGGGACGAGCAGTACTTC,TRBV2,-,TRBD1,TRBJ2-7
CASRAGPRGTEAFF,TGTGCCAGCAGAGCCGGGCCCCGCGGGACTGAAGCTTTCTTT,TRBV5-6,-,-,TRBJ1-1
CASSLVAGGADTQYF,TGTGCCAGCAGCTTAGTAGCGGGCGGAGCTGATACGCAGTATTTT,TRBV7-7,-,TRBD2,TRBJ2-3
CASSLGGSYNSPLHF,TGTGCCAGCAGCTTGGGGGGCTCCTATAATTCACCCCTCCACTTT,TRBV7-9,-,-,TRBJ1-6
CASSYSGTGSQPQHF,TGTGCCAGCAGTTACTCTGGGACAGGGAGCCAGCCCCAGCATTTT,TRBV6-5,-,TRBD1,TRBJ1-5
CASGLVPLQRDSRDYGYTF,TGTGCTAGTGGTTTGGTACCCCTACAACGGGATTCCCGGGACTATGGCTACACCTTC,TRBV12-5,-,-,TRBJ1-2
CASSHGTGGFNYGYTF,TGTGCCAGCAGCCATGGGACAGGGGGTTTTAACTATGGCTACACCTTC,TRBV7-2,-,TRBD1,TRBJ1-2
CASSYRWATNEKLFF,TGCGCCAGCAGCTACCGGTGGGCGACTAATGAAAAACTGTTTTTT,TRBV5-1,-,-,TRBJ1-4
CATSGPQGVTGELFF,TGTGCCACCAGTGGCCCCCAGGGTGTAACCGGGGAGCTGTTTTTT,TRBV24-1,-,-,TRBJ2-2
CASSLGQLITDGYTF,TGCGCCAGCAGCCTCGGACAGCTTATTACGGATGGCTACACCTTC,TRBV4-1,-,-,TRBJ1-2
CASSTFTRRTKETQYF,TGTGCCAGCAGCACTTTTACTAGACGTACAAAAGAGACCCAGTACTTC,TRBV3-1/TRBV3-2,-,-,TRBJ2-5
CAGGTEMNTEAFF,TGTGCCGGGGGGACGGAGATGAACACTGAAGCTTTCTTT,TRBV2,-,-,TRBJ1-1
CASSLGLGGTGELFF,TGTGCCAGCAGCTTGGGTCTAGGTGGCACCGGGGAGCTGTTTTTT,TRBV7-3,-,-,TRBJ2-2
CASSSWREQYF,TGTGCCAGCAGTTCCTGGAGGGAGCAGTACTTC,TRBV12-3/TRBV12-4,-,-,TRBJ2-7
CASSLVQEQETQYF,TGTGCCAGCAGCTTAGTTCAGGAACAAGAGACCCAGTACTTC,TRBV5-4,-,-,TRBJ2-5
CAWSTGSSGNTIYF,TGTGCCTGGAGTACCGGGTCCTCTGGAAACACCATATATTTT,TRBV30,-,-,TRBJ1-3
CASSQPTGKSGNTIYF,TGCGCCAGCAGCCAGCCAACAGGGAAATCTGGAAACACCATATATTTT,TRBV4-1,once,-,TRBJ1-3
CASRTSDGIDNYGYTF,TGTGCCAGCAGGACATCAGACGGAATCGATAACTATGGCTACACCTTC,TRBV2,-,-,TRBJ1-2
CAIRPRDRDLISSGNTIYF,TGTGCCATCAGACCCCGGGACAGGGACTTGATCTCCTCTGGAAACACCATATATTTT,TRBV10-3,few,TRBD1,TRBJ1-3
CASSPPSGVGGYTF,TGTGCCAGCTCACCACCGTCCGGGGTTGGTGGCTACACCTTC,TRBV18,-,-,TRBJ1-2
CASSPGGGQEKLFF,TGCGCCAGCAGCCCTGGCGGGGGACAAGAAAAACTGTTTTTT,TRBV5-1,-,-,TRBJ1-4
CASSRGGVTDTQYF,TGTGCCAGCAGCCGGGGGGGGGTCACAGATACGCAGTATTTT,TRBV7-2,-,TRBD2,TRBJ2-3
CAISETGQDGYTF,TGTGCCATCAGTGAAACGGGACAGGACGGCTACACCTTC,TRBV10-3,-,TRBD1,TRBJ1-2
CASSLAGLVGTEAFF,TGCGCCAGCAGCTTGGCCGGGTTAGTCGGCACTGAAGCTTTCTTT,TRBV5-1,-,-,TRBJ1-1
CASRSGIRGIYEQYF,TGTGCCAGCAGGTCTGGGATAAGGGGGATTTACGAGCAGTACTTC,TRBV6-5,-,-,TRBJ2-7
CASSLSGMSTDTQYF,TGCGCCAGCAGCTTGTCAGGGATGAGCACAGATACGCAGTATTTT,TRBV5-1,-,-,TRBJ2-3
CASSLLGSGDGYTF,TGCGCCAGCAGCTTGTTGGGGTCGGGGGATGGCTACACCTTC,TRBV5-1,-,-,TRBJ1-2